This note documents a single T cell receptor (beta chain) sequence. What antigen it recognizes has not been identified. The junction differs from germline at one of its ends, possibly a read error. Naive CD8 T cell libraries were made from roughly 18,000 to 920,000 sorted cells using 10%, 30% or 50% of purified RNA. On a BD FACSAria II, naive CD8 T cells were FACS-sorted as CD8+CD4-CCR7+CD45RA+ and collected into RLT Plus buffer. To test detection sensitivity, Jurkat RNA equivalent to about ten TCR copies was spiked into samples of roughly 19,000-1,000,000 naive CD8 T cells. Enrichment of CD8 T cells was done with RosetteSep CD8+ T Cell Enrichment Cocktail plus Ficoll-Paque, and ACK red cell lysis came afterward. The sample originates from a study of molecular identifiers for immune sequencing clone quantification (dated by TCRdb to 2016 to 2019). A note on the overall study: For a replicate experiment, RNA from around 20,000 or 99,000 naive CD8 T cells was divided into five aliquots, of which four were sequenced. The study was a methods study using CD8 T cells to benchmark molecular-identifier clustering-based TCR repertoire sequencing (MIDCIRS) and TCR RNA copy counting.

The library was obtained by PCR. TCRdb names NextSeq 500 as the instrument used. Bulk TCR libraries were generated as previously described, with the TCR primers listed in Table S5 used. Purification of total RNA was performed with the Qiagen AllPrep DNA/RNA kit. Before analysis, reads from multiple sequencing runs of one library were combined. Under the source paper's analysis protocol: Reads were retained only if the reads had an exact TCR constant sequence, and the retained reads were trimmed to 150 nt and grouped according to their 12-nt molecular barcodes. Reads within each barcode group were sub-clustered using a 15% Levenshtein threshold, and quality-weighted consensus sequences were constructed for each RNA molecule. Non-functional sequences were filtered out, along with any lower-count sequence sitting one edit away from another sequence. Based on fitting two negative binomial distributions, any barcode sub-cluster with under 20% of the maximum read count was discarded. Starting from the raw public reads, TCRdb applied fastp trimming at Q25, assembled clones with MiXCR and retained in-frame beta chains. Records with the same CDR3 protein are collapsed into one entry carrying the most frequent genes and DNA. The V and J calls reflect TCRdb's pipeline rather than the authors' work. In this sample the table shows about 320,000 distinct CDR3 sequences, 24% of which occur a single time. The ten largest clones represent around 0.74% of the sample.

CDR1 is given as MGHDK and CDR2 as SYGVNS, both from the germline V gene. The CDR3, from cysteine to phenylalanine, totals 16 residues. Here the CDR3 DNA is all that survives: 48 bases in frame from base 1. The study at large found these results: Spiked-in Jurkat TCR RNA equivalent to a single cell was reported to be detectable even among 850,000 to 1,000,000 naive CD8 T cells. Modeling estimated around 3.2 recovered TCR RNA copies per cell, compared with about 9.8 by digital PCR, which implies roughly 27% capture efficiency. When barcode sub-clustering was omitted, TCR diversity was inflated by chimeric consensus sequences, with chimeras reaching as high as 47%. The naive libraries included spiked-in Jurkat TCR RNA (around 9 copies' worth), and this Jurkat TCR RNA is not part of the donor repertoire. Identical TCR molecules sharing a barcode could cause highly expanded clone sizes to be underestimated. In CMV-specific effector cells, over 98% of molecules were held by clones above 20 RNA copies, whereas under 1% of molecules were held by such clones in naive cells.

The chain is encoded by TRBV25-1 joined to TRBJ2-1; no confident D gene assignment can be made. The clonotype originates from a human donor in good health. Some libraries in this study had Jurkat cell RNA spiked in. Sequencing input: naive CD8+ T cells from blood, with Jurkat cell RNA spiked in. What the cell subset or site label conveys for this sample: FACS-sorted CD8+CD4-CCR7+CD45RA+ naive T cells. The nucleotide sequence reads TGTGCCAGCAGTAGACAACGGACGGCGTCCTACAATGAGCAGCTCTTC. It encodes CASSRQRTASYNEQLF. The CDR3, completed at both ends by the reference TRBV25-1 and TRBJ2-1 genes, gives the full variable domain EADIYQTPRYLVIGTGKKITLECSQTMGHDKMYWYQQDPGMELHLIHYSYGVNSTEKGDLSSESTVSRIRTEHFPLTLESARPSHTSQYLCASSRQRTASYNEQLFGPGTRLTVL.